This T cell receptor beta chain emerged from a study of response to subunit inactivated influenza vaccine. TCRdb called the RT-PCR reads again in MiXCR, with one record for every CDR3 protein. The sample comprises roughly 520,000 distinct CDR3 sequences, about 25% of which are singletons, and 1.9% rests with the top ten. This CDR3 has 14 amino acids. The ends were cut back, 6 bases at V and 4 bases at J, with 13 bases in the middle. This clonotype was seen a handful of times. The sequence was obtained from a man aged 45-65 years who received an inactivated influenza vaccine. The rearrangement joins TRBV12-3 or TRBV12-4 to TRBJ2-4; D gene uncertain. This sample comprised CD4+ T cells sorted from PBMCs, obtained around 5 days after vaccination. CDR3 sequence (DNA): TGTGCCAGCAGCCTCCCTGGCATAAAAAACATTCAGTACTTC. It specifies CASSLPGIKNIQYF.